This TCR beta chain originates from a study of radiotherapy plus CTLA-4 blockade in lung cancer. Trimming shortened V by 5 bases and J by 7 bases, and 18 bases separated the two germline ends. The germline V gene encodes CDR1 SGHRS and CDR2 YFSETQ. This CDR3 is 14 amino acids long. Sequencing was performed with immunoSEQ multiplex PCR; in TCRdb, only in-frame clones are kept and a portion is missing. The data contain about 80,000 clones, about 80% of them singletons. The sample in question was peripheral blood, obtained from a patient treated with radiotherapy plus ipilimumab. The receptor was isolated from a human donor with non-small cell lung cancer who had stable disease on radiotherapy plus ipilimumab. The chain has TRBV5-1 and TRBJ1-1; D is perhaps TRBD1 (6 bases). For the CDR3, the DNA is TGCGCCAGCAGGAAACAGGGAGGGGAAGATGAAGCTTTCTTT. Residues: CASRKQGGEDEAFF.